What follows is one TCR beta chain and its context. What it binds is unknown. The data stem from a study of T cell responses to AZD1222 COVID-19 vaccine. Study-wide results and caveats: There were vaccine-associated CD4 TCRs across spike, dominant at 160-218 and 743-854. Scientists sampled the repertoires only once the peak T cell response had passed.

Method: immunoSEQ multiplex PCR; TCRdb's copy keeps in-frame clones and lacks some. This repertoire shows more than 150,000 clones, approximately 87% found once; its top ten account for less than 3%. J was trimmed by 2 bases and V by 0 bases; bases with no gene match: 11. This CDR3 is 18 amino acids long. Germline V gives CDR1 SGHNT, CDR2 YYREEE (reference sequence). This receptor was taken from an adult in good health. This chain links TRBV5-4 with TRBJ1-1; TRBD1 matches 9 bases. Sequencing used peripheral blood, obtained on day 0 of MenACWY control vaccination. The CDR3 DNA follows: TGTGCCAGCAGCTTGGCCGGGGGACAGGGCTGGGGTAACACTGAAGCTTTCTTT. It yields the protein CASSLAGGQGWGNTEAFF. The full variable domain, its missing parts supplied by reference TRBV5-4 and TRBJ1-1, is ETGVTQSPTHLIKTRGQQVTLRCSSQSGHNTVSWYQQALGQGPQFIFQYYREEENGRGNFPPRFSGLQFPNYSSELNVNALELDDSALYLCASSLAGGQGWGNTEAFFGQGTRLTVV.